Shown below are 7 T cell receptor beta chains from a single sample sequenced in a study of shared clonotypes between healthy human individuals. The protocol was immunoSEQ multiplex PCR, while the TCRdb copy is restricted to in-frame clones and leaves out a portion. The table lists about 490,000 clones, roughly four fifths of them singletons. The sample was PBMCs. These receptors were taken from a woman aged 40 to 55 in good health. Some clones in this sample may be carry-over from other donors' samples.

V gene TRBV19 combines with J gene TRBJ2-2; D uncertain. CDR1 LNHDA and CDR2 SQIVND come from the germline V gene (reference sequence). V dropped 8 bases and J dropped 5 bases, with 3 bases sitting between them. The CDR3 loop spans 10 amino acids. CDR3 nucleotides: TGTGCCAGTGGGACCGGGGAGCTGTTTTTT. Translating it yields CASGTGELFF.

The V and J genes are TRBV9 and TRBJ2-1, with 14 bases fitting TRBD2. This CDR3 spans 20 amino acids. Germline CDR1 and CDR2: SGDLS and YYNGEE. V shed 0 bases, J shed 2 bases, and the junction held 10 bases outside the gene matches. The CDR3 here is CASSVGVGTSGSSAYNEQFF. In nucleotides, the CDR3 is TGTGCCAGCAGCGTAGGTGTAGGGACTAGCGGGAGTTCGGCCTACAATGAGCAGTTCTTC.

This clone was seen a few times. V usage is TRBV19 and J usage is TRBJ1-5, with 7 bases lining up with TRBD1. Germline CDR1 LNHDA, CDR2 SQIVND (reference sequence). Trimming removed 6 bases from V and 0 bases from J; junction bases left unmatched: 2. The CDR3 totals 14 residues. CDR3 nucleotide sequence: TGTGCCAGTAGGGACAGGAGTAGCAATCAGCCCCAGCATTTT. Amino acids: CASRDRSSNQPQHF.

The chain couples TRBV10-3 to TRBJ1-1; TRBD1 matches at 12 bases. Trimming removed 6 bases from V and 4 bases from J; junction bases left unmatched: 18. The CDR3 contains 19 residues. CDR1 ENHRY and CDR2 SYGVKD come from the germline V gene. In DNA form, the CDR3 reads TGTGCCATCAGCCTCTCCCCTGGCGGGACAGGGGGCAGGGGCACTGAAGCTTTCTTT. Amino acids: CAISLSPGGTGGRGTEAFF.

A remark on this clone: This specimen includes other DNA sequences encoding the same CDR3. This CDR3 is CASSRVAGPYNEQFF. CDR3 in DNA: TGTGCCAGCAGCAGGGTAGCGGGACCCTACAATGAGCAGTTCTTC. J is TRBJ2-1 and V is TRBV7-3, with 8 nucleotides matching TRBD2. V lost 5 bases to trimming and J lost 2 bases; unmatched junction nucleotides: 5. CDR1 and CDR2 (germline): SGHTA, FQGTGA. CDR3 length: 15 amino acids. The full variable domain, in which reference TRBV7-3 and TRBJ2-1 provide the parts outside the CDR3, is GAGVSQTPSNKVTEKGKYVELRCDPISGHTALYWYRQSLGQGPEFLIYFQGTGAADDSGLPNDRFFAVRPEGSVSTLKIQRTERGDSAVYLCASSRVAGPYNEQFFGPGTRLTVL.

The V call is TRBV5-4, the J call TRBJ2-4; 7 bases map to TRBD1. The CDR3 loop spans 15 amino acids. V lost 4 bases to trimming and J lost 5 bases; unmatched junction nucleotides: 9. Germline V lookup: CDR1 SGHNT, CDR2 YYREEE (reference sequence). CDR3 loop: CASSPWDRRENIQYF. CDR3 bases: TGTGCCAGCAGCCCGTGGGACAGAAGGGAAAACATTCAGTACTTC.

A single count supports this clone. V gene TRBV29-1 combines with J gene TRBJ2-1; 8 nucleotides match TRBD2. The V segment lost 3 bases and the J segment 4 bases; nucleotides outside the gene matches: 5. In germline, CDR1 is SQVTM, CDR2 ANQGSEA. This CDR3 region has 14 residues. CDR3 sequence: CSVDPGLGYNEQFF. The CDR3 DNA sequence: TGCAGCGTTGACCCGGGACTAGGATACAATGAGCAGTTCTTC.